The next 14 T cell receptor beta chains were all read from a single sample in a study of cytomegalovirus exposure and HLA in healthy donors. Assay: immunoSEQ multiplex PCR; the TCRdb copy retains only in-frame clones and omits some. The table has roughly 150,000 clones, 80% to 90% seen once. Source material: PBMCs. These receptors were taken from a woman aged 18-29 years in good health and CMV-seronegative.

This chain uses TRBV23-1 with TRBJ2-7; a possible D gene is TRBD1 (5 bases). TRBV23-1 is an open reading frame whose function is uncertain. This CDR3 contains 14 residues. Trimming cost V 0 bases and J 5 bases, with 11 bases left between them. CDR3 coding DNA: TGCGCCAGCAGTCAATCGACAGATTCCAACGAGCAGTACTTC. Translated, it gives CASSQSTDSNEQYF.

The CDR3 here is CASSLRSGRNSYEQYF. Written as DNA, the CDR3 is TGTGCCAGCAGCTTAAGGAGCGGGAGGAACTCCTACGAGCAGTACTTC. The V call is TRBV7-8, the J call TRBJ2-7; 9 nucleotides agree with TRBD2. The CDR3 runs 16 residues. After removal of 2 bases from V and 0 bases from J, the junction contained 5 bases not matched to a gene. The V gene's germline CDR1 is SGHVS and CDR2 FQNEAQ. Supplemented by reference TRBV7-8 and TRBJ2-7, the full variable domain reads GAGVSQSPRYKVAKRGQDVALRCDPISGHVSLFWYQQALGQGPEFLTYFQNEAQLDKSGLPSDRFFAERPEGSVSTLKIQRTQQEDSAVYLCASSLRSGRNSYEQYFGPGTRLTVT.

This chain joins TRBV12-5 and TRBJ2-2; no clear D gene. V was trimmed by 2 bases and J by 2 bases, leaving 6 bases between them. This CDR3 spans 14 amino acids. Germline V gene data show CDR1 as LGHNT and CDR2 as FRNRAP. The CDR3 region has the DNA TGTGCTAGTGGTTTGACAGCCAACACCGGGGAGCTGTTTTTT. This translates into CASGLTANTGELFF. Complete variable domain (other parts from reference TRBV12-5 and TRBJ2-2): DARVTQTPRHKVTEMGQEVTMRCQPILGHNTVFWYRQTMMQGLELLAYFRNRAPLDDSGMPKDRFSAEMPDATLATLKIQPSEPRDSAVYFCASGLTANTGELFFGEGSRLTVL.

The chain couples TRBV5-1 to TRBJ2-1, with a weak D call TRBD1 (6 bases). Trimming took 0 bases from V and 5 from J, leaving 21 bases between them. The CDR3 is 18 residues long. Per germline, CDR1 SGHRS and CDR2 YFSETQ. CDR3 in amino acids: CASSLASGQPETDNEQFF. In DNA, the CDR3 is TGCGCCAGCAGCTTGGCCAGCGGACAGCCGGAGACCGACAATGAGCAGTTCTTC. The whole variable domain, filled in from reference TRBV5-1 and TRBJ2-1, reads KAGVTQTPRYLIKTRGQQVTLSCSPISGHRSVSWYQQTPGQGLQFLFEYFSETQRNKGNFPGRFSGRQFSNSRSEMNVSTLELGDSALYLCASSLASGQPETDNEQFFGPGTRLTVL.

The V call is TRBV5-4, the J call TRBJ2-2; 8 positions match TRBD1. The CDR3 totals 14 residues. From germline, CDR1 is SGHNT and CDR2 YYREEE (reference sequence). With 5 bases clipped from V and 5 bases from J, the junction kept 5 bases outside the gene matches. CDR3 residues: CASSWQGATGELFF. CDR3 nucleotide sequence: TGTGCCAGCAGTTGGCAGGGGGCTACCGGGGAGCTGTTTTTT.

J is TRBJ1-1 and V is TRBV6-5; tentative D call: TRBD1 (6 bases). Germline CDR1 reads MNHEY; CDR2 reads SVGAGI. V was shortened by 0 bases and J by 0 bases, with 8 bases between the two germline ends. The CDR3 extends over 15 amino acids. The CDR3 sequence: CASSYSGGLNTEAFF. CDR3 sequence (DNA): TGTGCCAGCAGTTACTCAGGGGGACTGAACACTGAAGCTTTCTTT.

The chain joins TRBV5-6 to TRBJ2-3; TRBD1 might be the D (6 bases). The CDR3 length is 12 residues. V was trimmed by 3 bases and J by 7 bases, leaving 9 bases between them. Germline CDR1 SGHDT, CDR2 YYEEEE. For the CDR3, the DNA is TGTGCCAGCAGCTCAGGGGATAATACGCAGTATTTT. It yields the protein CASSSGDNTQYF.

A single count supports this clone. The chain recombines TRBV6-5 with TRBJ2-7; 8 bases are shared with TRBD1. Losses at the gene ends were 2 bases for V and 4 bases for J; bases not matched to a gene: 1. Germline CDR1 reads MNHEY; CDR2 reads SVGAGI. The CDR3 is 13 residues long. Written as DNA, the CDR3 is TGTGCCAGCAGTTACCGGACAGGGTACGAGCAGTACTTC. Translation gives CASSYRTGYEQYF.

The chain recombines TRBV4-3 with TRBJ2-7; 10 bases are a match to TRBD1. The ends lost 4 bases at V and 1 base at J; junction bases unmatched: 4. In germline, CDR1 is LGHNA, CDR2 YSLEER. CDR3 length: 15 residues. The CDR3 here is CASSRDRGVSYEQYF. The CDR3 region has the DNA TGCGCCAGCAGCCGGGACAGGGGCGTTTCCTACGAGCAGTACTTC.

This chain links TRBV29-1 with TRBJ2-1; D not certain. The germline gives CDR1 SQVTM, CDR2 ANQGSEA. V lost 1 base, J lost 7 bases, and 8 bases lay in between. This CDR3 spans 12 amino acids. The DNA for the CDR3 is TGCAGCGTTGAAGGAGAAGCGAATGAGCAGTTCTTC. The encoded protein is CSVEGEANEQFF.

CDR3 amino acids: CASSWKGGPDQPQHF. The DNA of the CDR3 is TGTGCCAGCAGTTGGAAGGGGGGGCCTGATCAGCCCCAGCATTTT. The rearrangement uses TRBV27 and TRBJ1-5; maybe TRBD1 (6 bases). V lost 4 bases to trimming and J lost 5 bases, with 15 bases between them. Per germline, CDR1 MNHEY and CDR2 SMNVEV (reference sequence). This CDR3 is 15 amino acids long.

The V call is TRBV4-1, the J call TRBJ1-3; D is perhaps TRBD1 (5 bases). Looked up from germline, CDR1 is MGHRA and CDR2 is YSYEKL. This CDR3 has 16 amino acids. Trimming took 5 bases from V and 0 from J, leaving 14 bases between them. The CDR3 sequence is CASSGGGTSSGNTIYF. The CDR3 coding sequence is TGCGCCAGCAGCGGGGGGGGAACCTCCTCTGGAAACACCATATATTTT.

The chain links TRBV14 to TRBJ2-5; 11 bases are a match to TRBD2. Germline V gene lookup returns CDR1 SGHDN and CDR2 FVKESK. The ends lost 1 base at V and 0 bases at J; junction bases unmatched: 7. There are 18 residues in the CDR3. The CDR3 sequence: CASSQGTRTSGYQETQYF. As DNA, the CDR3 is TGTGCCAGCAGCCAAGGAACTCGGACTAGCGGGTACCAAGAGACCCAGTACTTC.

The V gene is TRBV2, the J gene TRBJ1-3; D unresolved. CDR1 is SNHLY, CDR2 FYNNEI, per germline. The germline V and J ends were trimmed by 6 bases and 4 bases, with 10 bases remaining between them. This CDR3 spans 13 amino acids. The CDR3 sequence: CASRVRGGNTIYF. The CDR3, as DNA: TGTGCCAGCAGGGTCAGAGGGGGAAACACCATATATTTT.